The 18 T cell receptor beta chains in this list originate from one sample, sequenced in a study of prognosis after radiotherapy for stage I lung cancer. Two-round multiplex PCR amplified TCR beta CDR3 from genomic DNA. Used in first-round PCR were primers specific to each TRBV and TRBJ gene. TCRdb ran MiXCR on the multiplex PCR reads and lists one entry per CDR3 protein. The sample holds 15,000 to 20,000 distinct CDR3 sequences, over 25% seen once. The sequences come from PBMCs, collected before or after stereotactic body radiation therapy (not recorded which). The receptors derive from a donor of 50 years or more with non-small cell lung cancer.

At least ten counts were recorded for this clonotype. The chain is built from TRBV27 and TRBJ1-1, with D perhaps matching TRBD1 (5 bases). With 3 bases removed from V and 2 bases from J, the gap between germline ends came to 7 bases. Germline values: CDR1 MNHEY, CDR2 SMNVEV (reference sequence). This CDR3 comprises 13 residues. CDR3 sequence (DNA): TGTGCCAGCAGTTTGCAGGGTAACACTGAAGCTTTCTTT. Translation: CASSLQGNTEAFF.

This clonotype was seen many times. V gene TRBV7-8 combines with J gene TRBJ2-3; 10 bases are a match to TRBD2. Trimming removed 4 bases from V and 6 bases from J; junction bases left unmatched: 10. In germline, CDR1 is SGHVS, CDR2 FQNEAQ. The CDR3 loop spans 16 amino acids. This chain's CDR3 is CASSSRRLAGADTQYF. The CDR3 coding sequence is TGTGCCAGCAGCTCCCGCCGGCTAGCGGGAGCCGATACGCAGTATTTT. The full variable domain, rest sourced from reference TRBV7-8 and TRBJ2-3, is GAGVSQSPRYKVAKRGQDVALRCDPISGHVSLFWYQQALGQGPEFLTYFQNEAQLDKSGLPSDRFFAERPEGSVSTLKIQRTQQEDSAVYLCASSSRRLAGADTQYFGPGTRLTVL.

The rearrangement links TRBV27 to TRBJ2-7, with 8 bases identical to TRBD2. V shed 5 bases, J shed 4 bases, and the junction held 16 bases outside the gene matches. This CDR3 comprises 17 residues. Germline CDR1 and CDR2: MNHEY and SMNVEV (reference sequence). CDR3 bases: TGTGCCAGCAGTCCCACCCTCGGACTAGCAGGTATGTACGAGCAGTACTTC. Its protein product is CASSPTLGLAGMYEQYF.

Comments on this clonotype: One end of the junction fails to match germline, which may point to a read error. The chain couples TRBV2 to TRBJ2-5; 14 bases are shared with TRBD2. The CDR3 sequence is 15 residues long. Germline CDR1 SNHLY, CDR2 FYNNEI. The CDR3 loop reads CASSGTSGSEDTQYF. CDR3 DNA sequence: TGCGCCAGCAGTGGGACTAGCGGGAGCGAGGACACCCAGTACTTC.

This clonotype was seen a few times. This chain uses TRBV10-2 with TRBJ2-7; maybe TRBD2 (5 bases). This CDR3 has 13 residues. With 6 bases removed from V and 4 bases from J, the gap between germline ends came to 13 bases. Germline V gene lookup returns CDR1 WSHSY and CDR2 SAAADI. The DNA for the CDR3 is TGCGCCAGCAGAGGAGGAGGAACTTACGAGCAGTACTTC. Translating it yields CASRGGGTYEQYF.

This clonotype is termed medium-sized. In nucleotides, the CDR3 is TGTGCCAGCAGCTTATGGGGGGAGACCCAGTACTTC. Translated: CASSLWGETQYF. The V and J genes are TRBV7-9 and TRBJ2-5; D possibly matches TRBD1 or TRBD2 (5 bases each). V dropped 2 bases and J dropped 5 bases, with 6 bases sitting between them. CDR3 length equals 12 residues. Germline V gene sequence: CDR1 SEHNR, CDR2 FQNEAQ (reference sequence).

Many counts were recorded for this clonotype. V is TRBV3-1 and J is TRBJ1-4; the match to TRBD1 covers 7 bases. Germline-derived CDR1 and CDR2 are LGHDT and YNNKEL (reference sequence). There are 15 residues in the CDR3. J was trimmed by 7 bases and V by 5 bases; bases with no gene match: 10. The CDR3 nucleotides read TGTGCCAGCAGCTTACGACAGGGTGGGGCTGAAAAACTGTTTTTT. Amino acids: CASSLRQGGAEKLFF.

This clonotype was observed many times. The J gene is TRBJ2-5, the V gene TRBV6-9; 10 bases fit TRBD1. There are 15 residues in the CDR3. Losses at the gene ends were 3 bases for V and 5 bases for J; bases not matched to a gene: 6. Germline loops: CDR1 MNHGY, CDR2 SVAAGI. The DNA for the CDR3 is TGTGCCAGCAGTTACAAGACAGGGGGCGGGGAGACCCAGTACTTC. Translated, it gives CASSYKTGGGETQYF.

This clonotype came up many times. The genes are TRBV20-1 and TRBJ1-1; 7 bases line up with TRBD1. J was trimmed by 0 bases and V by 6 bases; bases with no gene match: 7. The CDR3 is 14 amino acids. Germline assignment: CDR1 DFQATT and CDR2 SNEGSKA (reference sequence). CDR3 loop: CSASKGQMNTEAFF. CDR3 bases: TGCAGTGCGAGTAAGGGACAGATGAACACTGAAGCTTTCTTT.

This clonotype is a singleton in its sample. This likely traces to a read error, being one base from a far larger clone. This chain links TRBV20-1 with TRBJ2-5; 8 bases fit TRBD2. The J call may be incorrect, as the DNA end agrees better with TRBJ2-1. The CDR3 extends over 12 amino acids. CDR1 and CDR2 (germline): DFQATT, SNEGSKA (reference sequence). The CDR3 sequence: CSDSGTISEQFF. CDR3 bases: TGCAGTGATAGCGGGACCATAAGTGAGCAGTTCTTC.

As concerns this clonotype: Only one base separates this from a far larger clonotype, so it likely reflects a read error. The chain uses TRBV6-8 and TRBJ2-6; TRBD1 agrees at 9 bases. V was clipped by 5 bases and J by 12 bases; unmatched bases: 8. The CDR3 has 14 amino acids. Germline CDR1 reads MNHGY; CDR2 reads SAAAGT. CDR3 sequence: CASSKTYRGPVLTF. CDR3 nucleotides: TGTGCCAGCAGTAAGACGTACAGGGGGCCCGTCCTGACTTTC.

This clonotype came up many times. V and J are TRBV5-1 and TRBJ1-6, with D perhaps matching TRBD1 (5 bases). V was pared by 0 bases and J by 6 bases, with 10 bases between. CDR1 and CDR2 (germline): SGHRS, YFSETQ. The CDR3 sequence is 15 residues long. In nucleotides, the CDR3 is TGCGCCAGCAGCTTGGGGTCAGGGTCTAATTCACCCCTCCACTTT. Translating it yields CASSLGSGSNSPLHF. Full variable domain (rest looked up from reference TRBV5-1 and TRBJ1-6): KAGVTQTPRYLIKTRGQQVTLSCSPISGHRSVSWYQQTPGQGLQFLFEYFSETQRNKGNFPGRFSGRQFSNSRSEMNVSTLELGDSALYLCASSLGSGSNSPLHFGNGTRLTVT.

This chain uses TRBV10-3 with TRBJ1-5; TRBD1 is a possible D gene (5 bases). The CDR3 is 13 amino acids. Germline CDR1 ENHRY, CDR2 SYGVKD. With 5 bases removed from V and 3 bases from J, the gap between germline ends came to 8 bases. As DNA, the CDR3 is TGTGCCATCAGTTACAGGTACAATCAGCCCCAGCATTTT. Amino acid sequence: CAISYRYNQPQHF.

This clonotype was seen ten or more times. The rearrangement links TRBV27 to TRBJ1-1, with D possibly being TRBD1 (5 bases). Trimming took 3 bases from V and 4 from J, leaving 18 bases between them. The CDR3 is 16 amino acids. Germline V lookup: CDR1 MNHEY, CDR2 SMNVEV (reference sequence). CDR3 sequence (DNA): TGTGCCAGCAGTTTTAGGGTGGGTGGGACGTTCACTGAAGCTTTCTTT. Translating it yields CASSFRVGGTFTEAFF.

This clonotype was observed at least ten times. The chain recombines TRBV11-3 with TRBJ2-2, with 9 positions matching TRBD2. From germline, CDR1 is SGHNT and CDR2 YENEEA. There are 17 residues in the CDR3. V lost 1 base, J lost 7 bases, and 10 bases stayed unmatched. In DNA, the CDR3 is TGTGCCAGCAGCTTAGGTGGTAGCGGGAGATTGAGCGGGGAGCTGTTTTTT. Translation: CASSLGGSGRLSGELFF.

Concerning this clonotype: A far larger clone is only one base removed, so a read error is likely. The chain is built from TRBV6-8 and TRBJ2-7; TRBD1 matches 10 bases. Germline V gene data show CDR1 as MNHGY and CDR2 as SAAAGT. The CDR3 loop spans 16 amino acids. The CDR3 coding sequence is TGTGCCAACAGTTACCCCCGACAGGGGGCAATCTACGAGCAGTACTTC. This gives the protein CANSYPRQGAIYEQYF.

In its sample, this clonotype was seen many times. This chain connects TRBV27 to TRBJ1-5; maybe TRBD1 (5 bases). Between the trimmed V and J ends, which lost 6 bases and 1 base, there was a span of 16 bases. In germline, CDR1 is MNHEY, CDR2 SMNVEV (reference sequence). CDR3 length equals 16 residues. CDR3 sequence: CASRVEGTSSNQPQHF. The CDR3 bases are TGTGCCAGCAGAGTCGAGGGGACCTCCAGCAATCAGCCCCAGCATTTT.

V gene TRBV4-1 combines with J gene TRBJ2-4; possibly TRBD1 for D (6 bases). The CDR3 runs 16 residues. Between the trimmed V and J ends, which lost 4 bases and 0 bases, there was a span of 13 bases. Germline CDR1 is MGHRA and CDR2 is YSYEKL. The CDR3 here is CASSRGTPLAKNIQYF. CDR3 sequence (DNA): TGCGCCAGCAGCCGAGGGACACCACTAGCCAAAAACATTCAGTACTTC.